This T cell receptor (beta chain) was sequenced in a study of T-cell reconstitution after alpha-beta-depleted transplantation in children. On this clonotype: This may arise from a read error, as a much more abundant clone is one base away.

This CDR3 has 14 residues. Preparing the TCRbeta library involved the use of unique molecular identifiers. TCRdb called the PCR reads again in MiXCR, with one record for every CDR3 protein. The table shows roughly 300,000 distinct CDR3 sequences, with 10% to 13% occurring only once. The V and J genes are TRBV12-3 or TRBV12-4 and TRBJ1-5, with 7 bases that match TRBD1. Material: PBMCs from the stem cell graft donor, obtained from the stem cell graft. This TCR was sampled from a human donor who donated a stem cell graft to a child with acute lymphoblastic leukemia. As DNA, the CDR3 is TGTGCCAGCAGACAGGGGTATAGCAATCAGCCCCATCATTTT. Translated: CASRQGYSNQPHHF.